These 14 T cell receptor beta chains were all obtained from the same sample, sequenced in a study of regulatory T cells in long-lasting Graves disease. iRepertoire HTBI primers and Arm-PCR of CDR3 regions built TCR beta libraries. A single record per CDR3 protein comes from TCRdb applying MiXCR to the multiplex PCR reads. The profile shows about 220,000 distinct CDR3 sequences, around a fifth of them singletons. As to time point: newly diagnosed GD, antithyroid drugs for less than 3 months. RNA from PBMCs was the source of the TCR library. A further study also used this sample, focusing on T cells in Graves' hyperthyroidism and ophthalmopathy.

This sample comprised peripheral blood mononuclear cells (PBMCs), obtained at new diagnosis, from a patient treated with antithyroid drugs. These receptors originate from a woman in her twenties or thirties with Graves disease.

This clonotype was detected only a few times. V and J are TRBV25-1 and TRBJ1-1; D not resolved. There are 14 residues in the CDR3. Germline CDR1 is MGHDK and CDR2 is SYGVNS. The germline V and J ends were trimmed by 0 bases and 5 bases, with 10 bases remaining between them. The CDR3 sequence: CASSEYIGETEAFF. Written as DNA, the CDR3 is TGTGCCAGCAGTGAATATATTGGCGAGACTGAAGCTTTCTTT. Full variable domain (missing parts from reference TRBV25-1 and TRBJ1-1): EADIYQTPRYLVIGTGKKITLECSQTMGHDKMYWYQQDPGMELHLIHYSYGVNSTEKGDLSSESTVSRIRTEHFPLTLESARPSHTSQYLCASSEYIGETEAFFGQGTRLTVV.

This clonotype was picked up many times. In nucleotides, the CDR3 is TGCAGTGCTAGAGATCGGACAGCCTCTAACTATGGCTACACCTTC. Protein product: CSARDRTASNYGYTF. This chain joins TRBV20-1 and TRBJ1-2; D possibly corresponds to TRBD1 (6 bases). Germline V lookup: CDR1 DFQATT, CDR2 SNEGSKA (reference sequence). V was cut by 0 bases and J by 0 bases, with 11 bases left in between. The CDR3 totals 15 residues.

This clonotype showed up many times. V usage is TRBV7-9 and J usage is TRBJ2-1; 8 bases fit TRBD1. J gave up 2 bases and V 5 bases, and 8 bases lay outside the gene matches. Germline values: CDR1 SEHNR, CDR2 FQNEAQ (reference sequence). This CDR3 region has 16 residues. In DNA, the CDR3 is TGTGCCAGCAGCCTAGGACAGGGAAGGACCTACAATGAGCAGTTCTTC. Protein product: CASSLGQGRTYNEQFF.

This clonotype was counted a single time. This chain joins TRBV4-2 and TRBJ2-5; 9 bases line up with TRBD1. CDR3 length: 14 residues. The junction had 0 bases not matched to a gene; V was cut back by 1 base and J by 3 bases. CDR1 is LGHNA, CDR2 YNFKEQ, per germline. In DNA, the CDR3 is TGTGCCAGCAGCCAAGGACAGGGGGAAGAGACCCAGTACTTC. This sequence encodes CASSQGQGEETQYF.

This clonotype was detected only once. The genes are TRBV27 and TRBJ1-2, with 9 nucleotides matching TRBD1. The CDR3 is 16 residues long. V lost 2 bases, J lost 2 bases, and 6 bases stayed unmatched. Looked up from germline, CDR1 is MNHEY and CDR2 is SMNVEV (reference sequence). CDR3 region: CASSLGGTGMNYGYTF. In DNA, the CDR3 is TGTGCCAGCAGTTTAGGGGGGACAGGGATGAACTATGGCTACACCTTC.

This chain joins TRBV7-2 and TRBJ2-4, with D perhaps TRBD1 (5 bases). Germline CDR1 and CDR2: SGHTA and FQGNSA. CDR3 length equals 15 residues. Trimming took off 5 bases at V and 7 bases at J, with 18 bases between the two ends. CDR3 bases: TGTGCCAGCAGCCCAGGGTGGGTTTCGGAGAACATTCAGTACTTC. Translated, it gives CASSPGWVSENIQYF.

On this clonotype: A single base is all that separates this from a far larger clone, so a read error is likely. V is TRBV11-3 and J is TRBJ1-1; a possible D gene is TRBD1 (5 bases). Germline loops: CDR1 SGHNT, CDR2 YENEEA. Deletions cut 5 bases from V and 7 bases from J, with 11 bases between. The CDR3 is made up of 12 amino acids. The CDR3 DNA sequence: TGTGCCAGCAGCCCTCGGGGCCATGAAGCTTTCTTT. Its protein is CASSPRGHEAFF.

This clonotype was recorded many times. The chain combines TRBV18 with TRBJ2-7, with a tentative D call TRBD1 (6 bases). The V end lost 3 bases, the J end lost 5 bases, and 14 bases lay between the germline ends. CDR1 KGHSH and CDR2 LQKENI come from the germline V gene. The CDR3 is 14 residues long. This CDR3 is CASSPRSQGNEQYF. Written as DNA, the CDR3 is TGTGCCAGCTCACCCAGATCACAGGGAAACGAGCAGTACTTC. The variable domain in full, with the rest retrieved from reference TRBV18 and TRBJ2-7, is NAGVMQNPRHLVRRRGQEARLRCSPMKGHSHVYWYRQLPEEGLKFMVYLQKENIIDESGMPKERFSAEFPKEGPSILRIQQVVRGDSAAYFCASSPRSQGNEQYFGPGTRLTVT.

The sample holds many counts of this clonotype. V gene TRBV29-1 combines with J gene TRBJ1-1; D uncertain. Germline V gene lookup returns CDR1 SQVTM and CDR2 ANQGSEA. This CDR3 is 11 amino acids long. The ends were cut back, 0 bases at V and 8 bases at J, with 7 bases in the middle. Here the CDR3 DNA reads TGCAGCGTTGAAGAGCCGAGGGAAGCTTTCTTT. Amino acid sequence: CSVEEPREAFF.

CDR3 protein: CASSSAQGGAPESYEQYF. The CDR3 DNA sequence: TGTGCCAGCAGTTCCGCCCAGGGGGGCGCCCCGGAAAGCTACGAGCAGTACTTC. The chain recombines TRBV28 with TRBJ2-7, with D perhaps TRBD1 (7 bases). Trimming cost V 4 bases and J 3 bases, with 25 bases left between them. The CDR3 is 18 amino acids. Per germline, CDR1 MDHEN and CDR2 SYDVKM. The full variable domain, its missing parts supplied by reference TRBV28 and TRBJ2-7, is DVKVTQSSRYLVKRTGEKVFLECVQDMDHENMFWYRQDPGLGLRLIYFSYDVKMKEKGDIPEGYSVSREKKERFSLILESASTNQTSMYLCASSSAQGGAPESYEQYFGPGTRLTVT.

This clonotype was seen repeatedly, ten times or more. The V and J genes are TRBV6-2 or TRBV6-3 and TRBJ2-5; 12 nucleotides line up with TRBD2. CDR1 MNHEY and CDR2 SVGEGT come from the germline V gene. The CDR3 spans 16 residues. V dropped 2 bases and J dropped 5; count of bases not matched to a gene: 6. In DNA, the CDR3 is TGTGCCAGCAGTTACCCGGCTAGCGGGGGGGCTGAGACCCAGTACTTC. It encodes CASSYPASGGAETQYF.

This clonotype was seen a few times. CDR3 sequence reads: CASSQGGTRGADTQYF. CDR3 coding DNA: TGTGCCAGCAGCCAAGGGGGGACTAGGGGCGCAGATACGCAGTATTTT. The V gene is TRBV4-2, the J gene TRBJ2-3; the match to TRBD2 covers 8 bases. Per the germline V gene, CDR1 is LGHNA and CDR2 is YNFKEQ. V dropped 1 base and J dropped 4; count of bases not matched to a gene: 7. The CDR3 is 16 amino acids.

The table lists this clonotype with many counts. The chain employs TRBV15 and TRBJ1-3, with 10 bases aligning to TRBD1. CDR3 size: 18 residues. Germline V gives CDR1 LNHNV, CDR2 YYDKDF (reference sequence). Trimming took 1 base from V and 1 from J; bases not matched to a gene: 7. As DNA, the CDR3 is TGTGCCACCAGCAGAGCCGGGACAGGGGCTATTTCTGGAAACACCATATATTTT. Translating it yields CATSRAGTGAISGNTIYF.

The chain recombines TRBV28 with TRBJ1-2; D gene ambiguous. V was cut by 2 bases and J by 5 bases, with 12 bases left in between. Germline assignment: CDR1 MDHEN and CDR2 SYDVKM. The CDR3 covers 14 residues. The CDR3 DNA reads TGTGCCAGCAGTTTAAGGCAGGCCTGGTATGGCTACACCTTC. This sequence encodes CASSLRQAWYGYTF.